One sample yielded the 25 T cell receptor beta chains listed below, sequenced in a study of PD-1 blockade in classical Hodgkin lymphoma. Libraries were prepared by immunoSEQ multiplex PCR; TCRdb keeps only in-frame clonotypes and omits some of them. The sample lists 45,000 to 55,000 clones, around 85% occurring once. Brentuximab vedotin exposure varied, and every patient relapsed after autologous stem cell transplantation. The sample consisted of peripheral blood mononuclear cells (PBMCs), taken at baseline. Source of these receptors: a human donor with classical Hodgkin lymphoma.

V and J are TRBV10-3 and TRBJ2-7, with TRBD1 matching 7 bases. The CDR3 is 14 residues long. After removal of 5 bases from V and 0 bases from J, the junction contained 4 bases not matched to a gene. Germline values: CDR1 ENHRY, CDR2 SYGVKD. CDR3 DNA: TGTGCCATCAGTTCCAGGGACAGCTCCTACGAGCAGTACTTC. Translation gives CAISSRDSSYEQYF.

The J gene is TRBJ1-6, the V gene TRBV5-1; 8 nucleotides match TRBD1. CDR3 length equals 19 residues. The germline V gene has CDR1 SGHRS and CDR2 YFSETQ. Losses at the gene ends were 2 bases for V and 6 bases for J; bases not matched to a gene: 16. The CDR3, as DNA: TGCGCCAGCAGCTTAATCTCTACGTGGACAGGGACGAGTAATTCACCCCTCCACTTT. Residues: CASSLISTWTGTSNSPLHF.

This clone has just one count. The CDR3 nucleotides are TGCAGCGCGGGACACGACTATGGCTACACCTTC. The encoded protein is CSAGHDYGYTF. The chain links TRBV29-1 to TRBJ1-2, with a weak D call TRBD1 (6 bases). Germline V gene data show CDR1 as SQVTM and CDR2 as ANQGSEA. The CDR3 has 11 residues. The V end lost 7 bases, the J end lost 3 bases, and 9 bases lay between the germline ends.

This chain links TRBV4-3 with TRBJ1-2; D not certain. Germline CDR1 reads LGHNA; CDR2 reads YSLEER. The CDR3 spans 15 residues. V was pared by 1 base and J by 4 bases, with 13 bases between. This chain's CDR3 is CASSQGAQQLYGYTF. CDR3 sequence (DNA): TGCGCCAGCAGCCAAGGGGCACAACAGCTCTATGGCTACACCTTC.

V is TRBV20-1 and J is TRBJ1-2; TRBD1 aligns across 12 bases. The CDR3 contains 11 residues. Germline values: CDR1 DFQATT, CDR2 SNEGSKA (reference sequence). Trimming took 3 bases from V and 13 from J; bases not matched to a gene: 3. This CDR3 reads CSARGQGAFTF. The CDR3 bases are TGCAGTGCTAGGGGACAGGGGGCGTTCACCTTC.

The CDR3, as DNA: TGTGCCAGCAGCCCCAGACTAGCCCCCACAGATACGCAGTATTTT. Protein product: CASSPRLAPTDTQYF. The chain has TRBV14 and TRBJ2-3; 7 positions match TRBD2. The germline CDR1 and CDR2 sequences are SGHDN and FVKESK. CDR3 length: 15 residues. V was clipped by 4 bases and J by 2 bases; unmatched bases: 6.

In DNA form, the CDR3 reads TGTGCCAGCAGCTTCGGGCTCGCCAGTCTCTACGAGCAGTACTTC. This translates into CASSFGLASLYEQYF. This chain links TRBV7-9 with TRBJ2-7; D remains unclear. The CDR3 runs to 15 residues. Per germline, CDR1 SEHNR and CDR2 FQNEAQ (reference sequence). The germline V and J ends were trimmed by 3 bases and 3 bases, with 15 bases remaining between them.

V usage is TRBV7-2 and J usage is TRBJ2-1; 9 nucleotides agree with TRBD2. CDR1 and CDR2 from the germline V gene are SGHTA and FQGNSA. V lost 5 bases, J lost 2 bases, and 4 bases stayed unmatched. This CDR3 comprises 15 residues. CDR3 amino acids: CASSQTSGPYNEQFF. CDR3 nucleotides: TGTGCCAGCAGCCAGACTAGCGGCCCCTACAATGAGCAGTTCTTC.

This clone was seen a handful of times. The V and J genes are TRBV7-2 and TRBJ2-7, with D unclear. CDR3 length equals 12 residues. CDR1 is SGHTA and CDR2 is FQGNSA in the germline V gene. Between the trimmed V and J ends, which lost 3 bases and 5 bases, there was a span of 8 bases. CDR3 region: CASSFRRHEQYF. DNA of the CDR3: TGTGCCAGCAGCTTTAGGCGACACGAGCAGTACTTC.

This clone was counted only a few times. The chain employs TRBV29-1 and TRBJ2-4; no clear D. CDR1 is SQVTM and CDR2 is ANQGSEA in the germline V gene. V was trimmed by 7 bases and J by 5 bases, leaving 15 bases between them. CDR3 length: 13 amino acids. CDR3: CSAKNLNENIQYF. As DNA, the CDR3 is TGCAGCGCGAAGAACTTGAACGAAAACATTCAGTACTTC.

The chain carries TRBV2 and TRBJ1-5; weak D call: TRBD1 (6 bases). This CDR3 region has 13 residues. Germline V gene sequence: CDR1 SNHLY, CDR2 FYNNEI. The V and J ends lost 3 bases and 7 bases respectively, with 10 bases between them. The chain's CDR3 is CASSDRGVQPQHF. Here the CDR3 DNA reads TGTGCCAGCAGTGACAGGGGAGTACAGCCCCAGCATTTT.

The chain uses TRBV6-5 and TRBJ2-7; TRBD2 aligns across 13 bases. CDR1 and CDR2 (germline): MNHEY, SVGAGI. Unmatched junction bases numbered 2, after V lost 7 bases and J lost 5 bases. The CDR3 is made up of 13 amino acids. Here the CDR3 DNA reads TGTGCCAGCACCGGGACTAGCGGGAACGAGCAGTACGTC. This sequence encodes CASTGTSGNEQYV.

The V call is TRBV5-5, the J call TRBJ2-7; D gene unclear. Trimming shortened V by 0 bases and J by 2 bases, and 9 bases separated the two germline ends. This CDR3 has 14 residues. Germline V CDR1 and CDR2: SGHKS, YYEKEE (reference sequence). The CDR3 loop is CASSLAASTYEQYV. The CDR3 DNA reads as TGTGCCAGCAGCTTGGCGGCTTCAACCTACGAGCAGTACGTC.

V is TRBV21-1 and J is TRBJ1-1. TRBV21-1 constitutes a pseudogene. This CDR3 region has 14 residues. The CDR3 protein is CASSPWTPEPEAFF. CDR3 bases: TGTGCCAGCAGCCCCTGGACCCCGGAGCCCGAAGCTTTCTTT.

This rearrangement joins TRBV5-4 to TRBJ2-1; D might be TRBD1 or TRBD2, each matching 6 bases. CDR3 length: 17 amino acids. CDR1 and CDR2 (germline): SGHNT, YYREEE (reference sequence). With 5 bases removed from V and 6 bases from J, the gap between germline ends came to 24 bases. Here the CDR3 reads CASRLIRGTFPGNEQFF. The CDR3 DNA reads TGTGCCAGCAGGCTGATAAGGGGGACTTTCCCCGGCAATGAGCAGTTCTTC.

CDR3 region: CASSVARDSGGARTGELFF. In DNA, the CDR3 is TGTGCCAGCAGCGTAGCACGTGATAGCGGGGGGGCTCGCACCGGGGAGCTGTTTTTT. The chain couples TRBV9 to TRBJ2-2, with 11 bases fitting TRBD2. The CDR3 contains 19 residues. CDR1 SGDLS and CDR2 YYNGEE come from the germline V gene. The trim removed 0 bases at V and 4 bases at J, leaving 11 bases unmatched.

This chain joins TRBV18 and TRBJ1-1; 9 nucleotides align to TRBD1. Germline V gene sequence: CDR1 KGHSH, CDR2 LQKENI. J gave up 5 bases and V 2 bases, and 3 bases lay outside the gene matches. CDR3 length: 14 amino acids. In DNA form, the CDR3 reads TGTGCCAGCTCACCAGACAGGGGGATTACTGAAGCTTTCTTT. Amino acids: CASSPDRGITEAFF.

The gene calls are TRBV30 and TRBJ2-5; D is uncertain. The germline gives CDR1 GTSNPN, CDR2 SVGIG (reference sequence). The CDR3 contains 12 residues. Trimming removed 5 bases at V and 4 bases at J, with 11 bases between. The CDR3 nucleotides are TGTGCCTGGGACCTTAGGTCAGAGACCCAGTACTTC. Protein product: CAWDLRSETQYF.

This clone appeared once. J is TRBJ1-1 and V is TRBV7-2; D unclear. V lost 2 bases and J 4 bases, leaving 11 bases between the germline ends. Germline V gene lookup returns CDR1 SGHTA and CDR2 FQGNSA. CDR3 length equals 14 residues. CDR3 protein: CASSLLSSVTEAFF. As DNA, the CDR3 is TGTGCCAGCAGCTTACTTTCCTCCGTCACTGAAGCTTTCTTT.

The chain recombines TRBV18 with TRBJ2-6, with unresolved D. Germline V gene sequence: CDR1 KGHSH, CDR2 LQKENI. This CDR3 spans 15 amino acids. V dropped 8 bases and J dropped 4 bases, with 15 bases sitting between them. CDR3 protein: CASRRKTEGANVLTF. DNA for the CDR3: TGTGCCAGCAGACGTAAAACGGAAGGGGCCAACGTCCTGACTTTC. Full variable domain (missing parts from reference TRBV18 and TRBJ2-6): NAGVMQNPRHLVRRRGQEARLRCSPMKGHSHVYWYRQLPEEGLKFMVYLQKENIIDESGMPKERFSAEFPKEGPSILRIQQVVRGDSAAYFCASRRKTEGANVLTFGAGSRLTVL.

The chain has TRBV4-3 and TRBJ2-5; TRBD2 might be the D (6 bases). Germline CDR1 reads LGHNA; CDR2 reads YSLEER. This CDR3 region has 15 residues. V lost 0 bases to trimming and J lost 5 bases, with 13 bases between them. CDR3 in amino acids: CASSQDPGVRETQYF. Here the CDR3 DNA reads TGCGCCAGCAGCCAAGACCCGGGAGTTCGGGAGACCCAGTACTTC.

This clone ranks as medium-sized. The chain is built from TRBV6-1 and TRBJ1-3; D unclear. The CDR3 spans 16 residues. CDR1 and CDR2 from the germline V gene are MNHNS and SASEGT. V lost 1 base and J lost 0, with 10 bases in between. In DNA, the CDR3 is TGTGCCAGCAGTGAAGGTGGGCCGGACTCTGGAAACACCATATATTTT. It is translated as CASSEGGPDSGNTIYF.

The rearrangement links TRBV19 to TRBJ2-2, with TRBD1 matching over 8 bases. The CDR3 contains 15 residues. V shed 3 bases, J shed 4 bases, and the junction held 4 bases outside the gene matches. CDR1 is LNHDA and CDR2 is SQIVND in the germline V gene (reference sequence). The CDR3 is CASSIQGAVTGELFF. As DNA, the CDR3 is TGTGCCAGTAGTATCCAGGGGGCGGTCACCGGGGAGCTGTTTTTT. The full variable domain, with the rest looked up from reference TRBV19 and TRBJ2-2, is DGGITQSPKYLFRKEGQNVTLSCEQNLNHDAMYWYRQDPGQGLRLIYYSQIVNDFQKGDIAEGYSVSREKKESFPLTVTSAQKNPTAFYLCASSIQGAVTGELFFGEGSRLTVL.

The chain has TRBV28 and TRBJ2-7, with D uncertain. This CDR3 is 15 amino acids long. Deletions cut 3 bases from V and 0 bases from J, with 12 bases between. Germline loops: CDR1 MDHEN, CDR2 SYDVKM. CDR3 protein: CASSLGGALSYEQYF. The CDR3 nucleotides read TGTGCCAGCAGTTTGGGTGGAGCCCTCTCCTACGAGCAGTACTTC.

This chain connects TRBV7-2 to TRBJ1-4; no clear D gene. Trimming left V 3 bases short and J 4 bases short, with 9 bases between. The CDR3 has 14 residues. Germline CDR1 and CDR2: SGHTA and FQGNSA. The CDR3 DNA is TGTGCCAGCAGCTTGTTTCAGCATAATGAAAAACTGTTTTTT. Encoded protein: CASSLFQHNEKLFF.